One TCR beta chain is described in this entry. This entry comes from a study of blood T cell repertoires in COVID-19. Losses at the gene ends were 3 bases for V and 1 base for J; bases not matched to a gene: 6. The CDR3 is 17 residues long. Germline lookup yields CDR1 SGHNT and CDR2 YYREEE (reference sequence). Some clones are missing from TCRdb's copy, which holds only in-frame ones; the method was immunoSEQ multiplex PCR. This repertoire shows about 250,000 clones, approximately 83% found once; its top ten account for 25% to 35%. This TCR derives from a man in his forties or fifties with acute or convalescent COVID-19. The sequenced material came from peripheral blood. The chain joins TRBV5-4 to TRBJ2-1; TRBD2 matches at 11 bases. DNA for the CDR3: TGTGCCAGCAGCTCCGGACTAGCGGGTTATTCCTACAATGAGCAGTTCTTC. Its protein product is CASSSGLAGYSYNEQFF.